This T cell receptor (beta chain) was retrieved from a study of metastatic and nonmetastatic thyroid tumors. Looking at the study overall: Repertoire data that came from the blood and tumor or nodule tissue of malignant and benign thyroid patients were compared. Study results and limitations: Benign nodules were reported to have significantly lower TCR beta diversity than malignant thyroid tumors, in blood and tumor.

This clone has ten or more counts. Its specificity is not known. Per germline, CDR1 LNHDA and CDR2 SQIVND (reference sequence). The V end was cut by 7 bases, the J end by 9 bases, with 12 bases between. The CDR3 is made up of 12 amino acids. In the original processing: A distant-metastasis classifier for papillary thyroid cancer was built using CDR3 differences across clinicopathological groups. Through MiXCR, TCRdb re-clonotyped the PCR reads. The V and J calls were not made by the authors but by TCRdb's processing. The data contain under 100,000 clones, around 7.8% of them singletons. Every patient was untreated before thyroid surgery.

The chain couples TRBV19 to TRBJ2-2; no clear D. Sequencing input: blood. This receptor was obtained from a female donor with papillary thyroid cancer or a benign thyroid nodule (not recorded which). Some clones in this sample may be carry-over from other donors' samples. CDR3 DNA sequence: TGTGCCAGTATTGGACCCGTTAGGGAGCTGTTTTTT. Translating it yields CASIGPVRELFF.